The T cell receptor (beta chain) under discussion was sequenced for a study of shared clonotypes between healthy human individuals. The count of this clone is one. What it binds is unknown. The CDR3 is 16 residues long. The trim removed 3 bases at V and 0 bases at J, leaving 6 bases unmatched. Per the germline V gene, CDR1 is SEHNR and CDR2 is FQNEAQ (reference sequence). Study findings and constraints: Clonotypes not shared had lower generation probabilities than those common to all four donors.

Sequenced by immunoSEQ multiplex PCR; TCRdb stores in-frame clones only, minus some. The sample holds under 1,100,000 clones; around three quarters are singletons and the top ten take around 0.6%. This receptor was obtained from a man aged 18 to 29 in good health. Some clones in this sample may be carry-over from other donors' samples. This chain connects TRBV7-9 to TRBJ1-1, with 8 bases aligning to TRBD1. The specimen was memory CD4+ T cells from PBMCs. Subset meaning: CD45RA-negative fraction. The CDR3 sequence is CASSLDRERVNTEAFF. The CDR3 DNA reads as TGTGCCAGCAGCTTGGACAGGGAGAGGGTGAACACTGAAGCTTTCTTT.